This T cell receptor beta chain originates from a study of T cell repertoires in cytomegalovirus infection. Study results and limitations: HLA-C-restricted CMV clonotypes gave the most frequent clonotype in two of eight donors.

This clonotype has just a few counts. The antigen remains unidentified. MiXCR was run by TCRdb on the reads, yielding one entry per CDR3 protein. The sample gives about 400,000 distinct CDR3 sequences, roughly 18% of which show up once; around 10% is in the top ten. Germline CDR1 is MDHEN and CDR2 is SYDVKM. Between the trimmed V and J ends, which lost 5 bases and 7 bases, there was a span of 11 bases. The CDR3 is 13 amino acids. The TCR originated in a human donor in good health (CMV status not recorded). Some clones in this sample may be carry-over from other donors' samples. The chain has TRBV28 and TRBJ2-2, with D maybe TRBD2 (6 bases). Sequenced sample: PBMCs. The DNA of the CDR3 is TGTGCCAGCAGTGTCACTAGCCACGGGGAGCTGTTTTTT. Translated: CASSVTSHGELFF.